Below, one TCR beta chain is given with its context. Its antigen is as yet unknown. Germline CDR1 reads MNHEY; CDR2 reads SVGAGI. Between the trimmed V and J ends, which lost 5 bases and 0 bases, there was a span of 17 bases. This CDR3 has 18 amino acids. A lack of ophthalmopathy progression within 18 months defined stable Graves' hyperthyroidism. Uncontrolled infection, other autoimmune disease, pregnancy or lactation disqualified patients from enrolment. This sample was included in a study of T cells in Graves' hyperthyroidism and ophthalmopathy. Findings and caveats of the study: Blood also held most thyroid clonotypes expanded beyond 0.001.

RNA transcripts were the template for amplifying TCR beta CDR3 regions. RT-PCR in the first round (using the HTBI primer set) targeted the TCR CDR3. MiXCR, applied by TCRdb to the multiplex PCR reads, yields one record per CDR3 protein. The sample includes 700,000 to 950,000 distinct CDR3 sequences, roughly a third of them seen just once. The clonotype was recovered from a woman aged 40 to 55 with Graves' hyperthyroidism. Material for sequencing was blood. The chain combines TRBV6-5 with TRBJ2-6; TRBD2 might be the D (5 bases). The CDR3 here is CASSEWETGNSGANVLTF. The CDR3 nucleotides are TGTGCCAGCAGTGAGTGGGAGACGGGGAACTCTGGGGCCAACGTCCTGACTTTC.